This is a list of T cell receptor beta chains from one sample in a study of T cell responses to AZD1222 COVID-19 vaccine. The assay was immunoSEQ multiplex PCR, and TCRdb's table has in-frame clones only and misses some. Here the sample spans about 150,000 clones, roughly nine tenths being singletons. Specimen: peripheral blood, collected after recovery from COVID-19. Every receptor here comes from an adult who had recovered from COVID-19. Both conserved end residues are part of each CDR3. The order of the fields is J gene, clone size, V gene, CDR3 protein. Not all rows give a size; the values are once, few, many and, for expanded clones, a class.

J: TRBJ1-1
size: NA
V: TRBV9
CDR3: CASAPSGVPATEAFF

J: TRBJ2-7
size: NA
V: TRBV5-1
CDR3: CASSLGQHEQYF

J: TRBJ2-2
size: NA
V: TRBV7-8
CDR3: CASSLALTGAAGELFF

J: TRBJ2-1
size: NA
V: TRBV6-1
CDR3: CASSALDRGHHNEQFF

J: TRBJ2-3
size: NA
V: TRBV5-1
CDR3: CASSLVVQGANTQYF

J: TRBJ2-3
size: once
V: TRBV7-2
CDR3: CASSGSGGAWDTQYF

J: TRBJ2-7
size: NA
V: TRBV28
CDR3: CASTYTQGSYEQYF

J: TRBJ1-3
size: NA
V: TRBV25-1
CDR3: CASSDLGLSGNTIYF

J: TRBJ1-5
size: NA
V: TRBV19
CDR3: CASSIDHKYAQPQHF

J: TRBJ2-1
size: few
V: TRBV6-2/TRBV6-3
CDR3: CASSLERLAGGGNEQFF

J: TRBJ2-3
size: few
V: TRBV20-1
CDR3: CSASIVEASAQYF

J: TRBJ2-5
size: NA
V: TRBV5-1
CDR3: CASSLAGTETQYF

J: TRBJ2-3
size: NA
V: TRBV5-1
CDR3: CASSPATSGTDTQYF

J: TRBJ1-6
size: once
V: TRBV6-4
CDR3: CASSAGTGTGSPLHF

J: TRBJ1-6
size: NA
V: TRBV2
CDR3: CASVVDIGSPLHF

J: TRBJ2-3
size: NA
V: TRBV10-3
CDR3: CAISESKGTGLLQYF

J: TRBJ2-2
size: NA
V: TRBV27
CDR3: CASSLTGRLNTGELFF

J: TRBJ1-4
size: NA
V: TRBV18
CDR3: CASSPNQDPNEKLFF

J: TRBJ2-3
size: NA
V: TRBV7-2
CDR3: CASSSPGPGTTDTQYF

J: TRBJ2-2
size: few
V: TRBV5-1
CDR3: CASSLLGLVAAGELFF

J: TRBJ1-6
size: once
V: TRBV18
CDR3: CASSRTGADSPLHF

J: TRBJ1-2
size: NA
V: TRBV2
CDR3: CASSDRTNYGYTF

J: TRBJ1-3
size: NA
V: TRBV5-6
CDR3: CASSLGGPASGNTIYF

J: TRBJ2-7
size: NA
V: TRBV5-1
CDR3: CASSLGLAGASWEQYF

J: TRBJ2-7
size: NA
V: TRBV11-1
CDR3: CASSLAARQGGYEQYF

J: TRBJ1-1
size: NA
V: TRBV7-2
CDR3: CASSFQRTSNTEAFF